The rows below give T cell receptor beta chains drawn from one sample of a study of technical replicates of blood from a few donors. Only in-frame clones appear in the TCRdb table, and some are missing; sequencing was by immunoSEQ multiplex PCR. Here the sample spans over 50,000 clones, 97% being singletons. The sequenced sample consisted of T cells isolated from PBMCs. These receptors all come from a human donor in good health. The CDR3 runs from the conserved cysteine through the conserved F or W. D genes are given only for firm matches. Size values are once, few and many counts, or a class for expanded clones, and some rows have none.

>TRBD1|TRBJ1-1|-|TRBV7-9
CASSLAQGVNTEAFF
TGTGCCAGCAGCTTAGCGCAGGGGGTGAACACTGAAGCTTTCTTT
>TRBD2|TRBJ2-7|-|TRBV29-1
CSVVLAGAYEQYF
TGCAGCGTAGTACTAGCGGGAGCCTACGAGCAGTACTTC
>TRBD1|TRBJ2-7|-|TRBV19
CASSLDRSEEQYF
TGTGCCAGTAGTTTGGACAGGTCGGAAGAGCAGTACTTC
>TRBD2|TRBJ2-7|-|TRBV28
CASSHYRGDEQYF
TGTGCCAGCAGTCATTACCGGGGGGACGAGCAGTACTTC
>-|TRBJ2-3|-|TRBV18
CASSPLPSSSTDTQYF
TGTGCCAGCTCACCACTTCCTTCTTCCAGCACAGATACGCAGTATTTT
>TRBD2|TRBJ2-2|-|TRBV5-6
CASSETSGRAFTGELFF
TGTGCCAGCAGCGAGACTAGCGGGAGGGCTTTCACCGGGGAGCTGTTTTTT
>TRBD1|TRBJ2-7|-|TRBV13
CASSLGGTDSYEQYF
TGTGCCAGCAGCTTAGGCGGGACAGACTCCTACGAGCAGTACTTC
>TRBD1|TRBJ2-7|-|TRBV15
CATTSQGGYEQYF
TGTGCCACCACCTCACAGGGGGGATACGAGCAGTACTTC
>-|TRBJ1-1|-|TRBV7-9
CASSLGALAFF
TGTGCCAGCAGCTTGGGAGCGTTAGCTTTCTTT
>TRBD1|TRBJ1-2|once|TRBV13
CASSLGQGLRGYTF
TGTGCCAGCAGCTTGGGACAGGGACTGAGAGGCTACACCTTC
>TRBD1|TRBJ1-2|-|TRBV7-3
CASSASGTDNYGYTF
TGTGCCAGCAGCGCTTCCGGGACAGATAACTATGGCTACACCTTC
>-|TRBJ2-1|-|TRBV30
CAWSLIPTGNEQFF
TGTGCCTGGAGTTTGATACCAACCGGGAATGAGCAGTTCTTC
>-|TRBJ1-2|-|TRBV6-1
CASLTQEINYGYTF
TGTGCCAGCCTAACACAGGAGATTAACTATGGCTACACCTTC
>-|TRBJ1-2|-|TRBV9
CASSVERTMGGYTF
TGTGCCAGCAGCGTAGAGCGGACTATGGGGGGCTACACCTTC
>TRBD2|TRBJ2-1|-|TRBV5-1
CASSLTSGGEYEQFF
TGCGCCAGCAGTCTGACTAGCGGGGGGGAGTATGAGCAGTTCTTC
>TRBD2|TRBJ2-1|-|TRBV18
CASSPVGGNYNEQFF
TGTGCCAGCTCACCGGTGGGGGGGAACTACAATGAGCAGTTCTTC
>-|TRBJ1-3|-|TRBV7-6
CASSYDTDFGNTIYF
TGTGCCAGCAGTTACGACACGGACTTTGGAAACACCATATATTTT
>TRBD1|TRBJ1-4|-|TRBV4-2
CASSQGDRETHEEKLFF
TGTGCCAGCAGCCAAGGGGACAGGGAAACTCATGAAGAAAAACTGTTTTTT
>-|TRBJ1-1|-|TRBV9
CASSVASGSRNTEAFF
TGTGCCAGCAGCGTAGCATCGGGTAGTCGGAACACTGAAGCTTTCTTT
>-|TRBJ2-5|-|TRBV4-1
CASSRTGLETQYF
TGCGCCAGCAGCCGCACGGGACTAGAGACCCAGTACTTC
>-|TRBJ1-1|-|TRBV7-9
CASSSQENTEAFF
TGTGCCAGCAGCTCACAGGAGAACACTGAAGCTTTCTTT
>TRBD1|TRBJ2-7|-|TRBV6-5
CASSYLDRERREQYF
TGTGCCAGCAGTTACCTCGACAGGGAGAGGAGAGAGCAGTACTTC